These T cell receptor beta chains were read from a single sample in a study of OX40 agonist ivuxolimab in advanced cancers. Profiling relied on immunoSEQ multiplex PCR, and the TCRdb table lists in-frame clones only, not all of them. This table has 57,000 or so clones, over 80% appearing once. The sample consisted of CD4+ or CD8+ T cells sorted from blood, taken in a trial of the OX40 agonist ivuxolimab. Source of these receptors: an adult with an advanced solid tumor such as melanoma, head and neck, liver or kidney cancer. Both conserved end residues are part of each CDR3. D genes are given only for firm matches. The size entry is marked missing in some rows and otherwise reads once, few, many or a size class.

V	J	D	size	CDR3	DNA
TRBV25-1	TRBJ1-1	.	many	CASSEFSLSAGQLF	TGTGCCAGCAGTGAATTCTCCCTCTCAGCGGGCCAGCTCTTT
TRBV19	TRBJ2-1	.	.	CASSMGLVNEQFF	TGTGCCAGTAGTATGGGACTGGTCAATGAGCAGTTCTTC
TRBV7-8	TRBJ2-1	TRBD1	few	CASSVDRGLSYNEQFF	TGTGCCAGCAGCGTTGACAGGGGGCTCTCCTACAATGAGCAGTTCTTC
TRBV5-4	TRBJ1-1	.	.	CASSFRGAMNTEAFF	TGTGCCAGCAGCTTCAGGGGAGCTATGAACACTGAAGCTTTCTTT
TRBV11-2	TRBJ2-5	.	once	CASSLRPTRSQETQYF	TGTGCCAGCAGCTTACGCCCCACCAGGTCCCAAGAGACCCAGTACTTC
TRBV5-1	TRBJ2-2	TRBD1	.	CASSLLGTDNTGELFF	TGCGCCAGCAGCTTGTTAGGGACAGACAACACCGGGGAGCTGTTTTTT
TRBV5-4	TRBJ2-3	.	.	CASSLQARAIDTQYF	TGTGCCAGCAGCTTGCAAGCTCGGGCGATAGATACGCAGTATTTT
TRBV29-1	TRBJ2-1	TRBD2	.	CSVEGLAGGNEQFF	TGCAGCGTTGAAGGGTTAGCGGGAGGCAATGAGCAGTTCTTC
TRBV5-6	TRBJ2-2	TRBD1	.	CASSLRTGGRPGELFF	TGTGCCAGCAGCTTGCGGACAGGGGGTCGTCCCGGGGAGCTGTTTTTT
TRBV27	TRBJ1-5	TRBD1	.	CASSLWAGTGRLQPQHF	TGTGCCAGCAGTTTATGGGCCGGGACAGGGAGACTTCAGCCCCAGCATTTT
TRBV7-7	TRBJ2-1	TRBD2	.	CASSLAGDNEQFF	TGTGCCAGCAGCCTTGCGGGAGACAATGAGCAGTTCTTC
TRBV18	TRBJ1-6	.	.	CASSPSDRFNSPLHF	TGTGCCAGCTCACCTTCCGACAGGTTCAATTCACCCCTCCACTTT
TRBV5-4	TRBJ2-7	.	.	CASSFDTGKYEQYF	TGTGCCAGCAGCTTTGATACAGGAAAATACGAGCAGTACTTC
TRBV9	TRBJ1-2	.	.	CASSVVSNRVDYGYTF	TGTGCCAGCAGCGTAGTATCTAACAGGGTGGACTATGGCTACACCTTC
TRBV6-5	TRBJ2-2	TRBD2	.	CASSPSWGGYRELFF	TGTGCCAGCAGTCCTTCGTGGGGGGGATACCGGGAGCTGTTTTTT
TRBV4-3	TRBJ2-7	TRBD1	.	CASSPLQGGSSYEQYF	TGCGCCAGCAGCCCTTTACAGGGGGGCAGCTCCTACGAGCAGTACTTC
TRBV27	TRBJ2-4	.	few	CASRKPGRGVQYF	TGTGCCAGCAGAAAACCGGGACGCGGGGTTCAGTACTTC
TRBV2	TRBJ1-2	.	few	CAITLNYGYTF	TGTGCCATAACACTGAACTATGGCTACACCTTC
TRBV14	TRBJ2-5	.	.	CASSRTGLGETQYF	TGTGCCAGCAGCCGGACGGGACTTGGGGAGACCCAGTACTTC
TRBV6-5	TRBJ2-5	TRBD1	.	CASSRDRETQYF	TGTGCCAGCAGCCGGGACAGGGAGACCCAGTACTTC
TRBV27	TRBJ2-5	.	.	CASSHQGGQETQYF	TGTGCCAGCAGTCACCAGGGAGGCCAAGAGACCCAGTACTTC
TRBV7-9	TRBJ2-1	TRBD1	.	CASSSPTRDRGDNEQFF	TGTGCCAGCAGTTCCCCGACCCGGGACAGGGGCGACAATGAGCAGTTCTTC